One and the same sample provided the 24 T cell receptor beta chains below, sequenced in a study of T cells in Graves' hyperthyroidism and ophthalmopathy. RNA transcripts served as the template for amplifying TCR beta CDR3 regions. The primer set for the first-round RT-PCR of the TCR CDR3 was HTBI. TCRdb re-called the multiplex PCR reads through MiXCR, storing one row per CDR3 protein. Here the sample spans fewer than 550,000 distinct CDR3 sequences, more than 15% being singletons. The material sequenced was blood. The receptor set was obtained from a woman aged 18-35 years with Graves' hyperthyroidism.

This clonotype was seen more than once but under ten times. This chain connects TRBV11-3 to TRBJ1-5; a weak D match, TRBD1 (5 bases). Looked up from germline, CDR1 is SGHNT and CDR2 is YENEEA. CDR3 length: 16 amino acids. V lost 4 bases, J lost 7 bases, and 20 bases lay in between. The CDR3 reads CASSSHPGPEGQPQHF. The CDR3 DNA follows: TGTGCCAGCAGCTCCCATCCAGGGCCTGAGGGCCAGCCCCAGCATTTT.

This clonotype came up a few times. The rearrangement uses TRBV6-1 and TRBJ1-5; D gene ambiguous. The CDR3 contains 16 residues. Trimming removed 3 bases at V and 1 base at J, with 13 bases between. Germline V gives CDR1 MNHNS, CDR2 SASEGT. The CDR3 sequence is CASSEAIMGSNQPQHF. In DNA, the CDR3 is TGTGCCAGCAGTGAGGCCATTATGGGGAGCAATCAGCCCCAGCATTTT.

This clonotype was found many times. This chain connects TRBV5-6 to TRBJ2-3; unclear D gene. The V gene lost 4 bases and the J gene lost 7 bases, with 10 bases spanning the gap. CDR3 length: 12 residues. The germline V gene has CDR1 SGHDT and CDR2 YYEEEE. The CDR3 nucleotides are TGTGCCAGCAGCCGCGATTTGAATACGCAGTATTTT. Its translation: CASSRDLNTQYF.

This clonotype was observed many times. This chain joins TRBV12-3 or TRBV12-4 and TRBJ2-7; D gene uncertain. With 1 base removed from V and 7 bases from J, the gap between germline ends came to 5 bases. This CDR3 contains 11 residues. The CDR3 DNA is TGTGCCAGCAGTTTAGAGGGTGAGCAGTACTTC. This gives the protein CASSLEGEQYF.

This chain links TRBV20-1 with TRBJ2-7; no definite D call. V was pared by 4 bases and J by 5 bases, with 15 bases between. This CDR3 contains 13 residues. Per germline, CDR1 DFQATT and CDR2 SNEGSKA (reference sequence). CDR3 in amino acids: CSAKAPFTDEQYF. As DNA, the CDR3 is TGCAGTGCTAAGGCCCCCTTCACGGACGAGCAGTACTTC.

This clonotype was found many times. The chain links TRBV11-2 to TRBJ1-1; D is possibly TRBD1 (5 bases). CDR3 length: 14 residues. The germline V gene has CDR1 SGHAT and CDR2 FQNNGV. V lost 1 base and J 7 bases, leaving 13 bases between the germline ends. This chain's CDR3 is CASSLVLSTVEAFF. The DNA of the CDR3 is TGTGCCAGCAGCTTAGTTCTATCGACAGTTGAAGCTTTCTTT.

This clonotype was recorded at least ten times. V is TRBV6-1 and J is TRBJ1-5; 8 positions agree with TRBD1. V shed 5 bases, J shed 2 bases, and the junction held 5 bases outside the gene matches. Germline V gene data show CDR1 as MNHNS and CDR2 as SASEGT. The CDR3 length is 15 residues. CDR3 DNA: TGTGCCAGCAGTTTCCAGGGGGCTCGCAATCAGCCCCAGCATTTT. This codes for CASSFQGARNQPQHF.

This clonotype has only a few counts. The J gene is TRBJ2-1, the V gene TRBV12-3 or TRBV12-4; perhaps TRBD1 as D (6 bases). The CDR3 totals 14 residues. V gave up 6 bases and J gave up 5 bases, with 14 bases separating them. The CDR3 DNA reads TGTGCCAGCAGAAGGGCCAGGGGCGACAATGAGCAGTTCTTC. Protein sequence: CASRRARGDNEQFF.

The chain has TRBV7-9 and TRBJ1-1; unclear D gene. The CDR3 loop spans 12 amino acids. In germline, CDR1 is SEHNR, CDR2 FQNEAQ (reference sequence). The V gene lost 8 bases and the J gene lost 11 bases, with 18 bases spanning the gap. The CDR3 sequence is CASGNHATGAFF. CDR3 nucleotides: TGTGCCAGCGGCAACCACGCCACGGGCGCTTTCTTT.

The chain joins TRBV19 to TRBJ2-7, with D tentatively TRBD2 (6 bases). Trimming stripped 10 bases from V and 0 bases from J, with 10 bases between. This CDR3 comprises 12 residues. Germline V lookup: CDR1 LNHDA, CDR2 SQIVND (reference sequence). The CDR3: CATRESSYEQYF. CDR3 nucleotides: TGTGCCACCCGGGAGTCCTCCTACGAGCAGTACTTC.

This clonotype came up a few times. V is TRBV7-3 and J is TRBJ2-3; D is undetermined. With 0 bases removed from V and 4 bases from J, the gap between germline ends came to 8 bases. In germline, CDR1 is SGHTA, CDR2 FQGTGA. The CDR3 loop spans 14 amino acids. The CDR3 loop reads CASSLTHRSDTQYF. In DNA form, the CDR3 reads TGTGCCAGCAGCTTAACTCATCGGTCAGATACGCAGTATTTT.

This clonotype has only a few counts. V is TRBV6-5 and J is TRBJ1-3; maybe TRBD1 (5 bases). V shed 0 bases and J shed 0 bases, with 9 bases lying between them. From germline, CDR1 is MNHEY and CDR2 SVGAGI. The CDR3 spans 16 residues. CDR3 bases: TGTGCCAGCAGTTACTCGAACAGGCTCTCTGGAAACACCATATATTTT. Translating it yields CASSYSNRLSGNTIYF.

This clonotype was observed many times. The V and J genes are TRBV12-3 or TRBV12-4 and TRBJ2-5; the match to TRBD2 covers 11 bases. Germline trimming cut 0 bases from V and 5 bases from J; bases unmatched to any gene: 5. The CDR3 contains 16 residues. The CDR3 nucleotides are TGTGCCAGCAGTTTAGCGGGACTAGCGGTTGATGAGACCCAGTACTTC. It yields the protein CASSLAGLAVDETQYF.

The chain has TRBV27 and TRBJ1-2; a possible D gene is TRBD1 (5 bases). The CDR3 runs 14 residues. Between the trimmed V and J ends, which lost 4 bases and 7 bases, there was a span of 16 bases. The germline gives CDR1 MNHEY, CDR2 SMNVEV (reference sequence). CDR3 sequence (DNA): TGTGCCAGCAGTTCCTCCGGGACTAGGGGTGGCTACACCTTC. It translates to CASSSSGTRGGYTF.

A few counts support this clonotype. The chain combines TRBV10-3 with TRBJ2-3; D remains ambiguous. In germline, CDR1 is ENHRY, CDR2 SYGVKD. With 10 bases removed from V and 1 base from J, the gap between germline ends came to 12 bases. The CDR3 covers 13 residues. CDR3 sequence: CANSLGRTDTQYF. CDR3 nucleotides: TGTGCCAACTCTCTTGGTCGCACAGATACGCAGTATTTT.

This clonotype has at least ten counts. This chain connects TRBV28 to TRBJ2-1; TRBD1 is a possible D gene (6 bases). V lost 2 bases and J 7 bases, leaving 9 bases between the germline ends. Germline-derived CDR1 and CDR2 are MDHEN and SYDVKM. The CDR3 runs to 13 residues. The CDR3 bases are TGTGCCAGCAGTTTACGGCAGGGGAATGAGCAGTTCTTC. It is translated as CASSLRQGNEQFF.

This clonotype was recorded at least ten times. This chain's CDR3 is CSARRYYSSYEQYF. CDR3 sequence (DNA): TGCAGTGCTAGAAGGTACTACTCCTCCTACGAGCAGTACTTC. V usage is TRBV20-1 and J usage is TRBJ2-7; D unresolved. Germline values: CDR1 DFQATT, CDR2 SNEGSKA (reference sequence). This CDR3 has 14 residues. V was pared by 2 bases and J by 0 bases, with 11 bases between.

This clonotype was recorded a few times. The V and J genes are TRBV28 and TRBJ2-7, with D uncertain. Between the trimmed V and J ends, which lost 1 base and 6 bases, there was a span of 16 bases. This CDR3 comprises 15 residues. CDR1 is MDHEN, CDR2 SYDVKM, per germline. For the CDR3, the DNA is TGTGCCAGCAGTTTATCCCCCAGGACCGGTTTCGAGCAGTACTTC. It is translated as CASSLSPRTGFEQYF.

The sample holds many counts of this clonotype. The chain recombines TRBV6-1 with TRBJ2-7; D remains ambiguous. V lost 3 bases and J 3 bases, leaving 12 bases between the germline ends. CDR3 length: 14 amino acids. Germline V gene data show CDR1 as MNHNS and CDR2 as SASEGT. The chain's CDR3 is CASSEDGAFYEQYF. As DNA, the CDR3 is TGTGCCAGCAGTGAGGACGGAGCTTTCTACGAGCAGTACTTC.

This chain connects TRBV10-3 to TRBJ1-4; 7 positions agree with TRBD1. With V trimmed by 9 bases and J by 8 bases, 12 bases remained unmatched. The germline CDR1 and CDR2 sequences are ENHRY and SYGVKD. There are 14 residues in the CDR3. DNA of the CDR3: TGTGCCATGCGACGGGACAGCAAAGCCGAAAAACTGTTTTTT. This codes for CAMRRDSKAEKLFF.

Only a few counts were recorded for this clonotype. This chain connects TRBV3-1 to TRBJ1-5, with D possibly TRBD1 on 5 matching bases. The germline CDR1 and CDR2 sequences are LGHDT and YNNKEL (reference sequence). V lost 5 bases and J 7 bases, leaving 15 bases between the germline ends. The CDR3 length is 14 residues. The CDR3 spells CASSNGRGSQPQHF. CDR3 nucleotides: TGTGCCAGCAGCAATGGTAGGGGTTCGCAGCCCCAGCATTTT. The variable domain in full, with the rest retrieved from reference TRBV3-1 and TRBJ1-5, is DTAVSQTPKYLVTQMGNDKSIKCEQNLGHDTMYWYKQDSKKFLKIMFSYNNKELIINETVPNRFSPKSPDKAHLNLHINSLELGDSAVYFCASSNGRGSQPQHFGDGTRLSIL.

The V and J genes are TRBV9 and TRBJ1-4; D possibly corresponds to TRBD1 (5 bases). Per the germline V gene, CDR1 is SGDLS and CDR2 is YYNGEE. This CDR3 spans 15 amino acids. Deletions cut 3 bases from V and 2 bases from J, with 11 bases between. DNA of the CDR3: TGTGCCAGCAGCGCCCAGGGATCGACTAATGAAAAACTGTTTTTT. This encodes CASSAQGSTNEKLFF.

This clonotype was detected ten times or more. The rearrangement links TRBV20-1 to TRBJ1-1, with D uncertain. CDR3 length equals 12 residues. Trimming left V 2 bases short and J 1 base short, with 5 bases between. CDR1 is DFQATT, CDR2 SNEGSKA, per germline (reference sequence). The CDR3 nucleotides are TGCAGTGCTAGAAGGGCGAACACTGAAGCTTTCTTT. Translating gives CSARRANTEAFF.

This clonotype was detected ten times or more. The chain couples TRBV6-1 to TRBJ1-5, with a possible D match to TRBD1 (5 bases). The CDR3 covers 15 residues. V shed 5 bases and J shed 5 bases, with 16 bases lying between them. From germline, CDR1 is MNHNS and CDR2 SASEGT. CDR3 sequence (DNA): TGTGCCAGCAGTTCCGGGACCCAAAGGTATCAGCCCCAGCATTTT. It translates to CASSSGTQRYQPQHF.